Listed below are T cell receptor beta chains from one sample, sequenced in a study of cytomegalovirus exposure and HLA in healthy donors. The repertoire was sequenced with immunoSEQ multiplex PCR; TCRdb's copy has only in-frame clones and lacks some. The data hold about 80,000 clones, with over 60% observed a single time. Sequenced sample: PBMCs. The source of these receptors is a male donor in good health and CMV-seropositive. CDR3s include the opening cysteine and the closing phenylalanine or tryptophan. The order of the fields is D gene, clone size, J gene, V gene, CDR3 DNA, CDR3 protein. A D gene is named only where the DNA matches it firmly. Clone size is shown for a subset of rows, as once, few, many or a class of expanded clone.

d_call: TRBD1; clone_size: -; j_call: TRBJ1-1; v_call: TRBV7-2; cdr3_nt: TGTGCCAGCAGCTCGATCGGACAGGGCCTTGGTGAAGCTTTCTTT; cdr3_aa: CASSSIGQGLGEAFF
d_call: TRBD2; clone_size: -; j_call: TRBJ2-2; v_call: TRBV7-2; cdr3_nt: TGTCCCAGCAGGAATAGCGGGGGGTCCACCGGGGAGCTGTTTTTT; cdr3_aa: CPSRNSGGSTGELFF
d_call: TRBD1; clone_size: -; j_call: TRBJ1-4; v_call: TRBV2; cdr3_nt: TGTGCCAGCAGAGGATGGGACAGCCCTAATGAAAAACTGTTTTTT; cdr3_aa: CASRGWDSPNEKLFF
d_call: -; clone_size: -; j_call: TRBJ2-2; v_call: TRBV7-7; cdr3_nt: TGTGCCAGCAGCTTAGACAGGTCCGGGGAGCTGTTTTTT; cdr3_aa: CASSLDRSGELFF
d_call: -; clone_size: -; j_call: TRBJ2-5; v_call: TRBV7-9; cdr3_nt: TGTGCCAGCAGCTTAATCTCGGAAGAGACCCAGTACTTC; cdr3_aa: CASSLISEETQYF
d_call: -; clone_size: -; j_call: TRBJ1-3; v_call: TRBV9; cdr3_nt: TGTGCCAGCAGCGTAGAAGTCGGTGAAAACACCATATATTTT; cdr3_aa: CASSVEVGENTIYF
d_call: TRBD1; clone_size: -; j_call: TRBJ2-2; v_call: TRBV11-3; cdr3_nt: TGTGCCAGCAGCTTACAGGGGGCCTCGAACACCGGGGAGCTGTTTTTT; cdr3_aa: CASSLQGASNTGELFF
d_call: -; clone_size: -; j_call: TRBJ2-1; v_call: TRBV4-1; cdr3_nt: TGCGCCAGCAGCCTTTACAGGGCGGCTTACAATGAGCAGTTCTTC; cdr3_aa: CASSLYRAAYNEQFF
d_call: TRBD2; clone_size: -; j_call: TRBJ2-7; v_call: TRBV19; cdr3_nt: TGTGCCAGTAGTGTTTATCTCGGGAGGAGATACGAGCAGTACTTC; cdr3_aa: CASSVYLGRRYEQYF
d_call: -; clone_size: -; j_call: TRBJ1-1; v_call: TRBV4-1; cdr3_nt: TGCGCCAGCAGCCAGACACAGGGCACTGAAGCTTTCTTT; cdr3_aa: CASSQTQGTEAFF
d_call: -; clone_size: -; j_call: TRBJ2-7; v_call: TRBV19; cdr3_nt: TGTGCCAGTAGTACCGGGACAAACTACGAGCAGTACTTC; cdr3_aa: CASSTGTNYEQYF
d_call: TRBD1; clone_size: -; j_call: TRBJ1-6; v_call: TRBV7-6; cdr3_nt: TGTGCCAGCAGCTTATGGGGTAGGGACAGGGCAAATTCACCCCTCCACTTT; cdr3_aa: CASSLWGRDRANSPLHF
d_call: -; clone_size: few; j_call: TRBJ2-3; v_call: TRBV18; cdr3_nt: TGTGCCAGCTCACACGGGGAACGTCCAGATACGCAGTATTTT; cdr3_aa: CASSHGERPDTQYF
d_call: -; clone_size: -; j_call: TRBJ2-7; v_call: TRBV7-2; cdr3_nt: TGTGCCAGCATGAGCGGGTCGAGCTCCTACGAGCAGTACTTC; cdr3_aa: CASMSGSSSYEQYF
d_call: TRBD1; clone_size: few; j_call: TRBJ2-3; v_call: TRBV7-9; cdr3_nt: TGTGCCAGCAGCTCGGGACAGGATCTGGATACGCAGTATTTT; cdr3_aa: CASSSGQDLDTQYF
d_call: -; clone_size: -; j_call: TRBJ2-7; v_call: TRBV2; cdr3_nt: TGTGCCAGTTTGAGCCCAGGGGGGTCGTCCTACGAGCAGTACTTC; cdr3_aa: CASLSPGGSSYEQYF
d_call: -; clone_size: -; j_call: TRBJ2-2; v_call: TRBV10-3; cdr3_nt: TGTGCCATCAGTGGAGATAGCCCGTCCGGGGAGCTGTTTTTT; cdr3_aa: CAISGDSPSGELFF
d_call: -; clone_size: -; j_call: TRBJ1-1; v_call: TRBV9; cdr3_nt: TGTGCCAGCAGCGTATCAGGGGATGCTGAAGCTTTCTTT; cdr3_aa: CASSVSGDAEAFF
d_call: -; clone_size: -; j_call: TRBJ2-5; v_call: TRBV7-2; cdr3_nt: TGTGCCAGCAACAGGGGCCGGGAGTCTCAATTGTGGGAGACCCAGTACTTC; cdr3_aa: CASNRGRESQLWETQYF
d_call: -; clone_size: -; j_call: TRBJ1-2; v_call: TRBV30; cdr3_nt: TGTGCCTGTAGAGTAGCCGGGGTCTATGGCTACACCTTC; cdr3_aa: CACRVAGVYGYTF
d_call: -; clone_size: -; j_call: TRBJ1-4; v_call: TRBV7-2; cdr3_nt: TGTGCCAGCAGCCAGAGGTCGCAGGGGAATGAAAAACTGTTTTTT; cdr3_aa: CASSQRSQGNEKLFF
d_call: TRBD1; clone_size: -; j_call: TRBJ1-1; v_call: TRBV7-7; cdr3_nt: TGTGCCAGCAGCCTAAAACAGGGGACTGAAGCTTTCTTT; cdr3_aa: CASSLKQGTEAFF
d_call: -; clone_size: -; j_call: TRBJ1-1; v_call: TRBV18; cdr3_nt: TGTGCCAGCTCACTCCGGGACATTGAAGCTTTCTTT; cdr3_aa: CASSLRDIEAFF
d_call: -; clone_size: -; j_call: TRBJ2-7; v_call: TRBV18; cdr3_nt: TGTGCCAGCTCACCACCGGTCGCCTCCACGTTTAGCTCCTACGAGCAGTACTTC; cdr3_aa: CASSPPVASTFSSYEQYF
d_call: -; clone_size: -; j_call: TRBJ1-2; v_call: TRBV5-1; cdr3_nt: TGCGCCAGCAGCTTGGTAGGCGATCCTCGGGATGGCTACACCTTC; cdr3_aa: CASSLVGDPRDGYTF
d_call: TRBD1; clone_size: -; j_call: TRBJ2-3; v_call: TRBV5-1; cdr3_nt: TGCGCCAGCAGTCGCGGACAGGATCGGTCGGGAGATACGCAGTATTTT; cdr3_aa: CASSRGQDRSGDTQYF
d_call: -; clone_size: few; j_call: TRBJ2-7; v_call: TRBV5-6; cdr3_nt: TGTGCCAGCAGCCTGGGCGGGGAGAACGCCTACGAGCAGTACTTC; cdr3_aa: CASSLGGENAYEQYF
d_call: -; clone_size: -; j_call: TRBJ2-5; v_call: TRBV20-1; cdr3_nt: TGCAGTGCTAGGGGCGGACGGGAGCAGTACTTC; cdr3_aa: CSARGGREQYF
d_call: TRBD1; clone_size: -; j_call: TRBJ1-5; v_call: TRBV27; cdr3_nt: TGTGCCAGCAGTTGGGGGACAGGGGGCAATCAGCCCCAGCATTTT; cdr3_aa: CASSWGTGGNQPQHF
d_call: TRBD2; clone_size: -; j_call: TRBJ2-1; v_call: TRBV4-2; cdr3_nt: TGTGCCAGCAGCCAAGTCGTAGCGGGAGGGGTAAATGAGCAGTTCTTC; cdr3_aa: CASSQVVAGGVNEQFF
d_call: TRBD1; clone_size: -; j_call: TRBJ2-6; v_call: TRBV4-1; cdr3_nt: TGCGCCAGCAGCCAAGGTCCAACAGGGGTAGGGGCCAACGTCCTGACTTTC; cdr3_aa: CASSQGPTGVGANVLTF
d_call: TRBD2; clone_size: -; j_call: TRBJ2-1; v_call: TRBV7-3; cdr3_nt: TGTGCCAGCAGCCAACGACTAGCGGGGGACAATGAGCAGTTCTTC; cdr3_aa: CASSQRLAGDNEQFF
d_call: TRBD1; clone_size: -; j_call: TRBJ2-2; v_call: TRBV5-1; cdr3_nt: TGCGCCAGCAGCCGCGTTCCCGGGACAGGGGCTTCCGCGAACACCGGGGAGCTGTTTTTT; cdr3_aa: CASSRVPGTGASANTGELFF
d_call: TRBD2; clone_size: -; j_call: TRBJ2-5; v_call: TRBV5-4; cdr3_nt: TGTGCCAGCAGCCTAACTAGCGGGAGGCTCCAAGAGACCCAGTACTTC; cdr3_aa: CASSLTSGRLQETQYF
d_call: -; clone_size: -; j_call: TRBJ1-2; v_call: TRBV5-4; cdr3_nt: TGTGCCAGCAGCTTGTCGGGGGGCCACTACCGAACGAAAGCTAACTATGGCTACACCTTC; cdr3_aa: CASSLSGGHYRTKANYGYTF
d_call: -; clone_size: -; j_call: TRBJ1-4; v_call: TRBV5-1; cdr3_nt: TGCGCCAGCAGCTTGAGAGTCAGCGAGAAACTGTTTTTT; cdr3_aa: CASSLRVSEKLFF
d_call: -; clone_size: few; j_call: TRBJ1-5; v_call: TRBV7-8; cdr3_nt: TGTGCCAGCAGCTTGGAGGACCAGCATTTT; cdr3_aa: CASSLEDQHF
d_call: TRBD1; clone_size: -; j_call: TRBJ2-7; v_call: TRBV5-1; cdr3_nt: TGCGCCAGCAGCTTGGATGGGACAGGCCTCTCCTACGAGCAGTACTTC; cdr3_aa: CASSLDGTGLSYEQYF
d_call: TRBD1; clone_size: -; j_call: TRBJ2-7; v_call: TRBV7-9; cdr3_nt: TGTGCCAGCAGCTCGGGACAGAAAGACTACGAGCAGTACTTC; cdr3_aa: CASSSGQKDYEQYF
d_call: -; clone_size: -; j_call: TRBJ2-2; v_call: TRBV9; cdr3_nt: TGTGCCAGCAGCGTCGCCGGGGAGCTGTTTTTT; cdr3_aa: CASSVAGELFF
d_call: -; clone_size: -; j_call: TRBJ2-3; v_call: TRBV14; cdr3_nt: TGTGCCAGCAGCCAAGAATGGGACACAGTTACAGATACGCAGTATTTT; cdr3_aa: CASSQEWDTVTDTQYF
d_call: TRBD1; clone_size: -; j_call: TRBJ1-4; v_call: TRBV5-1; cdr3_nt: TGCGCCAGCAGCGTGACAGGGAAGGGCGAAAAACTGTTTTTT; cdr3_aa: CASSVTGKGEKLFF
d_call: TRBD1; clone_size: -; j_call: TRBJ1-2; v_call: TRBV29-1; cdr3_nt: TGCAGCGGCTACGGGACAGGGCGTGGCTACACCTTC; cdr3_aa: CSGYGTGRGYTF
d_call: -; clone_size: -; j_call: TRBJ2-3; v_call: TRBV30; cdr3_nt: TGTGCCTGGAGTGTTCTGGGTAGCCCTAGCACAGATACGCAGTATTTT; cdr3_aa: CAWSVLGSPSTDTQYF
d_call: TRBD1; clone_size: once; j_call: TRBJ2-5; v_call: TRBV9; cdr3_nt: TGTGCCAGCAGCCCATCCGGGACAGGGGGGTTAGAGACCCAGTACTTC; cdr3_aa: CASSPSGTGGLETQYF
d_call: TRBD2; clone_size: -; j_call: TRBJ2-3; v_call: TRBV28; cdr3_nt: TGTGCCAGCAGTTTAACCGGGACTAGCGAAGATACGCAGTATTTT; cdr3_aa: CASSLTGTSEDTQYF
d_call: TRBD1; clone_size: once; j_call: TRBJ2-7; v_call: TRBV25-1; cdr3_nt: TGTGCCAGCACCCGGGACAGGCTCTACGAGCAGTACTTC; cdr3_aa: CASTRDRLYEQYF
d_call: TRBD2; clone_size: -; j_call: TRBJ2-1; v_call: TRBV28; cdr3_nt: TGTGCCAGCAGTCCACCTAGCGGGGGGTACAATGAGCAGTTCTTC; cdr3_aa: CASSPPSGGYNEQFF
d_call: TRBD2; clone_size: -; j_call: TRBJ2-7; v_call: TRBV19; cdr3_nt: TGTGCCAGTAGCCCCGGGAGGGTCTACGAGCAGTACTTC; cdr3_aa: CASSPGRVYEQYF